Below, one T cell receptor (beta chain) is given with its context. Its specificity is not known. The data are from a study of lymphopenia after photon versus proton radiotherapy. Germline V gene sequence: CDR1 MDHEN, CDR2 SYDVKM. The CDR3 is 17 residues long. With V trimmed by 4 bases and J by 5 bases, 14 bases remained unmatched. Points from the study as a whole: Only patients who died were analyzed for survival; proton advantage is unproven. Under photons, naive T cells and diversity fell while effector/memory populations rose. In patients who died, overall survival fell as post-nadir TCR diversity dropped more. Post-nadir diversity loss with photons came from oligoclonal expansion, particularly CD8+ Temra cells.

TCRdb keeps only in-frame clones here, not all; method: immunoSEQ multiplex PCR. The data show 20,000 to 25,000 clones, around four fifths seen once. This clonotype was sampled from a woman aged 45-59 years with pancreatic cancer. This sequence joins TRBV28 and TRBJ2-5; TRBD1 matches at 9 bases. Material: peripheral blood, obtained from a patient treated with photon-based radiotherapy. The CDR3 bases are TGTGCCAGCAGTTCACCCGGGACAGGGCGGTCGCGGGAGACCCAGTACTTC. Translated, it gives CASSSPGTGRSRETQYF.